The 21 T cell receptor beta chains given below trace back to one sample, sequenced in a study of blood T cells in healthy people across ages. Alongside a J-beta primer mix, a sample-barcoded 5' primer served in a second PCR lasting about 7 to 12 cycles. One entry per CDR3 protein, called by TCRdb with MiXCR from the 5' RACE reads. The sample contains around 500,000 distinct CDR3 sequences, about 45% of which appear only once. Sequences were obtained from blood. These receptors were collected from a man older than 75 in good health.

The chain links TRBV6-1 to TRBJ2-5, with TRBD2 matching 8 bases. Germline values: CDR1 MNHNS, CDR2 SASEGT. This CDR3 is 18 amino acids long. V lost 5 bases and J lost 11; bases outside the gene matches: 25. CDR3 DNA sequence: TGTGCCAGCAGTAGAGGCGGGGGGAGTGTAGGACGCAACAATGAGCAGTACTTC. Protein: CASSRGGGSVGRNNEQYF.

This chain joins TRBV6-6 and TRBJ1-5; D is possibly TRBD1 (6 bases). Germline loops: CDR1 MNHNY, CDR2 SVGAGI (reference sequence). V was cut by 6 bases and J by 1 base, with 13 bases left in between. This CDR3 comprises 15 residues. The DNA of the CDR3 is TGTGCCAGCAGCCTACAGGGACTGAGCAATCAGCCCCAGCATTTT. Translating it yields CASSLQGLSNQPQHF.

The genes are TRBV2 and TRBJ2-5; 7 bases map to TRBD1. Unmatched junction bases numbered 3, after V lost 8 bases and J lost 0 bases. This CDR3 contains 13 residues. CDR1 and CDR2 from the germline V gene are SNHLY and FYNNEI. CDR3 loop: CASGGQNQETQYF. In nucleotides, the CDR3 is TGTGCCAGCGGGGGACAGAACCAAGAGACCCAGTACTTC. Drawing the rest from reference TRBV2 and TRBJ2-5, the complete variable domain is EPEVTQTPSHQVTQMGQEVILRCVPISNHLYFYWYRQILGQKVEFLVSFYNNEISEKSEIFDDQFSVERPDGSNFTLKIRSTKLEDSAMYFCASGGQNQETQYFGPGTRLLVL.

The J gene is TRBJ2-1, the V gene TRBV20-1; 9 nucleotides line up with TRBD2. The germline gives CDR1 DFQATT, CDR2 SNEGSKA (reference sequence). V dropped 3 bases and J dropped 7; count of bases not matched to a gene: 7. The length of the CDR3 is 14 residues. The CDR3 bases are TGCAGTGCTAGGGAAGGGAGCGGGGGGAATGAGCAGTTCTTC. It is translated as CSAREGSGGNEQFF.

The genes are TRBV7-2 and TRBJ2-1; D ambiguous. V was cut by 2 bases and J by 6 bases, with 11 bases left in between. Germline V gene data show CDR1 as SGHTA and CDR2 as FQGNSA. The CDR3 contains 14 residues. Here the CDR3 reads CASSLIPGSNEQFF. CDR3 nucleotides: TGTGCCAGCAGCTTAATACCCGGCAGCAATGAGCAGTTCTTC. Variable domain in full (rest from reference TRBV7-2 and TRBJ2-1): GAGVSQSPSNKVTEKGKDVELRCDPISGHTALYWYRQSLGQGLEFLIYFQGNSAPDKSGLPSDRFSAERTGGSVSTLTIQRTQQEDSAVYLCASSLIPGSNEQFFGPGTRLTVL.

This clonotype has only a few counts. V is TRBV5-1 and J is TRBJ2-5, with D possibly being TRBD1 (6 bases). Trimming left V 4 bases short and J 11 bases short, with 21 bases between. Germline assignment: CDR1 SGHRS and CDR2 YFSETQ. There are 14 residues in the CDR3. CDR3 amino acids: CASSLGDTATEQYF. The CDR3 DNA is TGCGCCAGCAGCCTAGGGGACACCGCTACTGAGCAGTACTTC.

This chain links TRBV29-1 with TRBJ2-3; 7 nucleotides align to TRBD2. CDR1 is SQVTM, CDR2 ANQGSEA, per germline. The CDR3 has 14 amino acids. With V trimmed by 4 bases and J by 6 bases, 10 bases remained unmatched. The CDR3 spells CSVASSGIVDTQYF. CDR3 nucleotides: TGCAGCGTTGCCTCGAGCGGGATTGTGGATACGCAGTATTTT.

A remark on this clonotype: The junction and the germline gene differ at one end; a read error may be behind it. The chain couples TRBV7-2 to TRBJ2-3; the match to TRBD2 covers 8 bases. CDR1 and CDR2 (germline): SGHTA, FQGNSA. This CDR3 has 18 residues. The CDR3 DNA reads TGTGCCAGCAGCTCCCGGGGTAGCGGGAAGAAAATCACAGATATGCAGTATTTT. Translated, it gives CASSSRGSGKKITDMQYF.

This clonotype was recorded a few times. The rearrangement uses TRBV5-1 and TRBJ2-7, with TRBD1 matching 7 bases. The V and J ends lost 4 bases and 5 bases, in that order; junction bases with no gene match: 9. Germline assignment: CDR1 SGHRS and CDR2 YFSETQ. The CDR3 runs to 14 residues. CDR3 bases: TGCGCCAGCAGCCCTACAGAGGGGGCCCACGAGCAGTACTTC. It codes for CASSPTEGAHEQYF.

This clonotype was seen at least ten times. A clone one base away is much larger, so this may be a read error. The chain combines TRBV6-2 or TRBV6-3 with TRBJ2-1; 8 bases are a match to TRBD1. The assigned J gene may be wrong: the sequence end matches TRBJ2-7 better. The germline V gene encodes CDR1 MNHEY and CDR2 SVGEGT. This CDR3 contains 14 residues. CDR3 loop: CASSRQGSYNEQYF. The CDR3 region has the DNA TGTGCCAGCAGTCGACAGGGGTCCTACAATGAGCAGTACTTC.

This clonotype appeared a few times. The gene calls are TRBV7-2 and TRBJ2-7; D unresolved. The J call may be in error: the DNA end matches TRBJ2-5 better. The V gene's germline CDR1 is SGHTA and CDR2 FQGNSA. The CDR3 sequence is 13 residues long. This CDR3 is CASSLVLVETQYF. The DNA for the CDR3 is TGTGCCAGCAGCTTAGTCCTTGTCGAGACCCAGTACTTC.

This clonotype turned up a few times. The chain couples TRBV6-6 to TRBJ1-6; D uncertain. The CDR3 loop spans 16 amino acids. V was cut by 4 bases and J by 0 bases, with 10 bases left in between. Germline V CDR1 and CDR2: MNHNY, SVGAGI (reference sequence). CDR3 in amino acids: CASSWMTSSYNSPLHF. As DNA, the CDR3 is TGTGCCAGCAGTTGGATGACTAGCTCCTATAATTCACCCCTCCACTTT.

A word on this clonotype: A single base separates this from a much larger clone, so it may be a read error. The V call is TRBV6-6, the J call TRBJ2-1; D could derive from TRBD1 or TRBD2 (5 bases each). Germline lookup yields CDR1 MNHNY and CDR2 SVGAGI (reference sequence). This CDR3 comprises 16 residues. CDR3 in DNA: TGTGCCAGCAGTTACCCCACGGGGCTACGATACAATGAGCGGTTCTTC. Encoded protein: CASSYPTGLRYNERFF.

This clonotype occurred many times. J is TRBJ2-2 and V is TRBV2; TRBD1 matches at 9 bases. Germline loops: CDR1 SNHLY, CDR2 FYNNEI. The CDR3 length is 13 residues. After removal of 6 bases from V and 10 bases from J, the junction contained 6 bases not matched to a gene. CDR3 in amino acids: CASSQDRGPELFF. In nucleotides, the CDR3 is TGTGCCAGCAGCCAGGACAGGGGCCCGGAGCTGTTTTTT.

In this sample, this clonotype turned up a few times. The rearrangement links TRBV12-3 or TRBV12-4 to TRBJ2-1; maybe TRBD1 (5 bases). The CDR3 is 15 residues long. The V end was cut by 5 bases, the J end by 9 bases, with 20 bases between. The CDR3 loop reads CASSKGVGRVGEQFF. The CDR3 DNA reads TGTGCCAGCAGTAAAGGGGTCGGCAGGGTTGGTGAGCAGTTCTTC.

This clonotype was recorded once. It may be a read error: a sequence one base away is much more abundant. CDR3 sequence reads: CASSYQANRGTKAFF. CDR3 sequence (DNA): TGTGCCAGCAGTTACCAAGCTAACAGGGGCACTAAAGCTTTCTTT. The chain combines TRBV6-6 with TRBJ1-1, with 7 bases matching TRBD1. The CDR3 runs to 15 residues. CDR1 and CDR2 (germline): MNHNY, SVGAGI (reference sequence).

This rearrangement joins TRBV12-3 or TRBV12-4 to TRBJ2-5; a weak D match, TRBD2 (7 bases). This CDR3 has 14 residues. The V end lost 2 bases, the J end lost 11 bases, and 18 bases lay between the germline ends. This CDR3 reads CASSLSGGHREQYF. Written as DNA, the CDR3 is TGTGCCAGCAGTTTATCGGGGGGCCATCGGGAGCAGTACTTC.

The chain joins TRBV7-2 to TRBJ2-1; TRBD2 aligns across 8 bases. CDR3 length: 16 amino acids. The V and J ends lost 0 bases and 9 bases, in that order; junction bases with no gene match: 10. CDR1 and CDR2 (germline): SGHTA, FQGNSA. The CDR3 DNA reads TGTGCCAGCAGCTTAGCTCGGGGGGGCCGCCTCGGTGAGCAGTTCTTC. Translating gives CASSLARGGRLGEQFF.

The genes are TRBV4-1 and TRBJ1-1; no clear D. The V and J ends lost 0 bases and 11 bases respectively, with 13 bases between them. CDR3 length: 13 amino acids. CDR1 is MGHRA, CDR2 YSYEKL, per germline. CDR3 DNA: TGCGCCAGCAGCCAAGATGAAGGGAGGCGGGCTTTCTTT. Its protein product is CASSQDEGRRAFF.

This clonotype appeared a few times. This chain joins TRBV21-1 and TRBJ2-4; the table gives TRBD2 as D, unverified against the DNA. TRBV21-1 is assigned pseudogene status. CDR3 length: 17 residues. DNA for the CDR3: TGTGCCAGCAGATCCCGGCGGGCTAGCGGGAGATTAAACATTCAGTACTTC. Translating it yields CASRSRRASGRLNIQYF.

The chain employs TRBV7-2 and TRBJ2-2; TRBD1 matches 8 bases. Germline CDR1 is SGHTA and CDR2 is FQGNSA. The CDR3 totals 17 residues. V dropped 1 base and J dropped 5; count of bases not matched to a gene: 9. The CDR3 bases are TGTGCCAGCAGCTTAGTTATCAGGGGGCGTCGTACCGGGGAGCTGTTTTTT. Its protein is CASSLVIRGRRTGELFF.